Included here is one T cell receptor beta chain sequence, with context. Its specificity is not known. PCR used 60 Vbeta primers and 13 Jbeta primers. Profiled with immunoSEQ multiplex PCR; TCRdb holds only in-frame clones, not every one. Here the sample spans about 72,000 clones, around 80% being singletons. This sample stems from a study of cytomegalovirus exposure and HLA in healthy donors. The study, taken as a whole, reports: The study carried out a later analysis of TCR beta sequences. It associated roughly 17,000 of them with specific HLA alleles at a false discovery rate of 0.05. It was taken for granted in presence/absence analyses that sequencing depth across donors was roughly uniform.

The V end lost 6 bases, the J end lost 1 base, and 7 bases lay between the germline ends. CDR3 length: 12 residues. Germline V gene sequence: CDR1 MDHEN, CDR2 SYDVKM. The sample comprised PBMCs. The chain combines TRBV28 with TRBJ2-7, with a tentative D call TRBD2 (5 bases). This clonotype was obtained from a man aged 18 to 30 in good health and CMV-seronegative. The CDR3 reads CASRRGSYEQYF. In DNA, the CDR3 is TGTGCCAGCAGACGCGGGTCCTACGAGCAGTACTTC.